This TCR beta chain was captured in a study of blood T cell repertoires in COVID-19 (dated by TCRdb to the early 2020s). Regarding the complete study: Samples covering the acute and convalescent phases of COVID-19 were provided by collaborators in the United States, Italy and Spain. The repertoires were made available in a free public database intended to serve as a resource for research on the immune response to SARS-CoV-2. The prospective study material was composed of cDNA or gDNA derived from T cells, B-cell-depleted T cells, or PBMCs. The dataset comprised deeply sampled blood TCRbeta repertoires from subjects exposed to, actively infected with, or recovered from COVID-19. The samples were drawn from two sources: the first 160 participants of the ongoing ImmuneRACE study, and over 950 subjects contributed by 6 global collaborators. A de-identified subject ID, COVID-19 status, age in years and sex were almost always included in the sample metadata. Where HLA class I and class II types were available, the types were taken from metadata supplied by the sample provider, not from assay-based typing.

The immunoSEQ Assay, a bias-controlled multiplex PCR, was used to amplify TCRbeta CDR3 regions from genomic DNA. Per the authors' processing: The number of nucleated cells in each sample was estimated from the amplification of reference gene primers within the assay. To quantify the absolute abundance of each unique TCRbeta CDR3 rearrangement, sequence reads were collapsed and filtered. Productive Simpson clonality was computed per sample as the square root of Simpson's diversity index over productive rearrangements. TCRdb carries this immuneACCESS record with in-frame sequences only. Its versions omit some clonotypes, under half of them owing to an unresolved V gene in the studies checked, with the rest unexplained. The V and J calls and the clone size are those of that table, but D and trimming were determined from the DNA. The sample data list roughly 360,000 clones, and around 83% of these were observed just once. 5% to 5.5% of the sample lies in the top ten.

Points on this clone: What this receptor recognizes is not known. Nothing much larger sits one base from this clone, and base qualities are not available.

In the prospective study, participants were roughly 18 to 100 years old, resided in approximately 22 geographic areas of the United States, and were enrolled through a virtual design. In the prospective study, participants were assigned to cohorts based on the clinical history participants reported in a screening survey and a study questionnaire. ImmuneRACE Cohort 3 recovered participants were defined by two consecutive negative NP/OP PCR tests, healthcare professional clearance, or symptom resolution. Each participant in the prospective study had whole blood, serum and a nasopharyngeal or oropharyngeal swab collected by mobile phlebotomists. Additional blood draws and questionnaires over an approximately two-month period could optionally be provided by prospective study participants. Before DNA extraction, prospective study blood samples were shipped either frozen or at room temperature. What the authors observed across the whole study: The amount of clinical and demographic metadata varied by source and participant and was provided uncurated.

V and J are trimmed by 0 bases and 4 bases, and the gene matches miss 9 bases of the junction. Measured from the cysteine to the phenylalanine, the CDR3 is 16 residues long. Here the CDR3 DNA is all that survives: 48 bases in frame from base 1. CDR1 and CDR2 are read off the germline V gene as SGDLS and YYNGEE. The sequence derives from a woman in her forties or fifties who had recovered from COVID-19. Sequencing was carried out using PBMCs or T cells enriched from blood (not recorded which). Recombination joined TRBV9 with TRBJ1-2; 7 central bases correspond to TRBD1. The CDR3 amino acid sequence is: CASSVGPGEGAYGYTF. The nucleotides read TGTGCCAGCAGCGTAGGGCCCGGTGAGGGGGCCTATGGCTACACCTTC. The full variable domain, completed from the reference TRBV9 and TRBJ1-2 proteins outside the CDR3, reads DSGVTQTPKHLITATGQRVTLRCSPRSGDLSVYWYQQSLDQGLQFLIQYYNGEERAKGNILERFSAQQFPDLHSELNLSSLELGDSALYFCASSVGPGEGAYGYTFGSGTRLTVV.